This TCR beta chain was identified in a study of long-term antiretroviral therapy in people with HIV. Concerning this clone: No antigen is known for it.

They ran version v3.0 of the immunoSEQ assay at survey level. The table came from immunoSEQ multiplex PCR; TCRdb's copy has only in-frame clones and leaves some out. The sample yields tens of thousands of clones, nearly 95% seen once. Study-wide findings and caveats: HIV repertoires spanned tighter CDR3 length ranges than controls did. Participants lacked recorded data on ART adherence, viral resistance or therapy changes. ART-treated samples gained diversity yet remained below transplant donor controls.

Germline CDR1 reads LNHDA; CDR2 reads SQIVND (reference sequence). Trimming took off 6 bases at V and 0 bases at J, with 20 bases between the two ends. The CDR3 consists of 17 residues. Each HIV participant was treated in the United States. This specimen consisted of unsorted PBMCs, obtained roughly 6.2 years after starting antiretroviral therapy. The clonotype originates from a young man with HIV. V and J are TRBV19 and TRBJ1-1; D is ambiguous. CDR3 sequence: CASRNIDWEFLNTEAFF. DNA for the CDR3: TGTGCCAGTAGGAACATTGATTGGGAGTTCCTGAACACTGAAGCTTTCTTT.